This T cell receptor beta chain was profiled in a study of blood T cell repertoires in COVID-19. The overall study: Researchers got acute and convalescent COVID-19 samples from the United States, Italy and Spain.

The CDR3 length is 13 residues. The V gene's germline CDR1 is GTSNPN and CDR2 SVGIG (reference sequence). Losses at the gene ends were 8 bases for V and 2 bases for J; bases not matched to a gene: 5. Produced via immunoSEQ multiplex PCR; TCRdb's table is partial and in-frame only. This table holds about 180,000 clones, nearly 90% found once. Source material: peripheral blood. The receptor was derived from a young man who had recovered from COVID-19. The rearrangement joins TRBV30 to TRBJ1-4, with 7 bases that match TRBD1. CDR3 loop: CALQGWTNEKLFF. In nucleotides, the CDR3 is TGTGCCCTACAGGGGTGGACTAATGAAAAACTGTTTTTT.